Each of the 25 T cell receptor beta chains below was sequenced from the same sample in a study of T cells after yellow fever vaccination. One entry per CDR3 protein results from TCRdb running MiXCR on the 5' RACE reads. The sample records 600,000 to 750,000 distinct CDR3 sequences, roughly an eighth being singletons. Sequencing was performed on PBMCs, taken on the day of the yellow fever booster vaccination. The receptors were sampled from a man under 40 who received the YFV17D yellow fever vaccine.

The chain combines TRBV12-3 or TRBV12-4 with TRBJ1-2; D not resolved. V was shortened by 3 bases and J by 11 bases, with 13 bases between the two germline ends. The CDR3 is made up of 12 amino acids. The CDR3 region has the DNA TGTGCCAGCAGTTTTCAAAGGTCCGGTTACACCTTC. Amino acids: CASSFQRSGYTF.

The gene calls are TRBV6-5 and TRBJ2-5; D is undetermined. The germline CDR1 and CDR2 sequences are MNHEY and SVGAGI. The CDR3 is 13 residues long. V was clipped by 1 base and J by 0 bases, with 3 bases between them. CDR3: CASSYLDQETQYF. The CDR3 DNA reads as TGTGCCAGCAGTTACTTGGACCAAGAGACCCAGTACTTC.

This clonotype has just a few counts. The gene calls are TRBV20-1 and TRBJ2-5, with D hard to call. This CDR3 region has 12 residues. CDR1 and CDR2 (germline): DFQATT, SNEGSKA (reference sequence). Trimming removed 1 base at V and 4 bases at J, with 7 bases between. CDR3 nucleotides: TGCAGTGCTAGAGGGAATGCAGAGACCCAGTACTTC. Its protein is CSARGNAETQYF.

This clonotype was detected a few times. V usage is TRBV4-3 and J usage is TRBJ2-5; D gene unclear. CDR3 length: 14 amino acids. Trimming shortened V by 2 bases and J by 4 bases, and 11 bases separated the two germline ends. CDR1 LGHNA and CDR2 YSLEER come from the germline V gene. The CDR3: CASSQHSSTETQYF. As DNA, the CDR3 is TGCGCCAGCAGCCAACATAGCAGTACAGAGACCCAGTACTTC.

This chain uses TRBV20-1 with TRBJ2-3, with TRBD2 identical over 8 bases. Trimming at V came to 7 bases and at J to 4 bases, leaving 13 bases not matched to a gene. CDR1 and CDR2 (germline): DFQATT, SNEGSKA (reference sequence). This CDR3 is built from 15 residues. The chain's CDR3 is CSESAGGLRSDTQYF. In nucleotides, the CDR3 is TGCAGTGAGTCGGCGGGAGGCCTCAGGTCAGATACGCAGTATTTT.

This clonotype was counted a few times. The genes are TRBV24-1 and TRBJ1-5, with TRBD1 identical over 9 bases. V was pared by 4 bases and J by 9 bases, with 9 bases of the junction left unmatched. The CDR3 spans 15 residues. Per the germline V gene, CDR1 is KGHDR and CDR2 is SFDVKD. The CDR3 is CATSDRDRAVRPQHF. The CDR3 DNA reads as TGTGCCACCAGTGACAGGGACAGGGCCGTGCGGCCCCAGCATTTT.

This clonotype was seen more than once but under ten times. The chain has TRBV28 and TRBJ2-7; 8 positions agree with TRBD2. The V gene end was trimmed by 7 bases and the J gene end by 7 bases; junction bases not matched to a gene: 12. This CDR3 has 14 residues. Germline V gene data show CDR1 as MDHEN and CDR2 as SYDVKM. CDR3 sequence (DNA): TGTGCCAGCACCATGATACCGGGACTAGGAGAGCAGTACTTC. Amino acids: CASTMIPGLGEQYF.

The V and J genes are TRBV20-1 and TRBJ2-7; 10 nucleotides match TRBD2. V lost 3 bases and J lost 8; bases outside the gene matches: 7. CDR3 length: 13 amino acids. Germline V gene lookup returns CDR1 DFQATT and CDR2 SNEGSKA (reference sequence). CDR3 bases: TGCAGTGCTAGGGCTAGCGGGAGCGTCAAGCAGTACTTC. This gives the protein CSARASGSVKQYF.

The gene calls are TRBV28 and TRBJ2-7; 10 bases match TRBD2. CDR3 length: 15 residues. The germline V gene has CDR1 MDHEN and CDR2 SYDVKM. With 8 bases clipped from V and 3 bases from J, the junction kept 10 bases outside the gene matches. The CDR3 DNA follows: TGTGCCAGCGGCTTTAGCGGGGGGCTGCACTACGAGCAGTACTTC. Translated, it gives CASGFSGGLHYEQYF.

This clonotype occurred many times. The chain recombines TRBV4-3 with TRBJ2-1; 7 bases match TRBD1. The trim removed 2 bases at V and 10 bases at J, leaving 8 bases unmatched. Germline CDR1 reads LGHNA; CDR2 reads YSLEER. The CDR3 totals 14 residues. CDR3 DNA: TGCGCCAGCAGCCAAAGGACAGGAACTCACGAGCAGTTCTTC. Its protein product is CASSQRTGTHEQFF.

This clonotype was recorded a few times. This chain links TRBV18 with TRBJ2-7; D not resolved. Trimming took off 1 base at V and 6 bases at J, with 10 bases between the two ends. CDR1 KGHSH and CDR2 LQKENI come from the germline V gene. The CDR3 consists of 13 residues. CDR3 region: CASSPRAGSEQYF. The CDR3 DNA sequence: TGTGCCAGCTCACCACGGGCTGGGTCCGAGCAGTACTTC.

CDR3 coding DNA: TGTGCCAGCAGCTTGGAGTCTGGGACTGAAGCTTTCTTT. Translated, it gives CASSLESGTEAFF. The gene calls are TRBV11-1 and TRBJ1-1; D unclear. This CDR3 contains 13 residues. Between the trimmed V and J ends, which lost 3 bases and 5 bases, there was a span of 10 bases. The germline gives CDR1 SGHAT, CDR2 FQDESV (reference sequence).

This clonotype was picked up many times. The rearrangement links TRBV7-2 to TRBJ2-5; D gene ambiguous. This CDR3 is built from 13 residues. Germline V gives CDR1 SGHTA, CDR2 FQGNSA. V was clipped by 1 base and J by 3 bases, with 6 bases between them. The CDR3 region is CASSLEAEETQYF. The CDR3 DNA reads TGTGCCAGCAGCTTAGAAGCTGAAGAGACCCAGTACTTC.

This clonotype has ten or more counts. The chain uses TRBV5-6 and TRBJ2-5, with TRBD2 identical over 8 bases. The CDR3 runs to 15 residues. The trim removed 3 bases at V and 4 bases at J, leaving 8 bases unmatched. CDR1 is SGHDT and CDR2 is YYEEEE in the germline V gene. The CDR3 here is CASSSSGRAGETQYF. The CDR3 nucleotides read TGTGCCAGCAGCTCCTCCGGGAGGGCCGGAGAGACCCAGTACTTC.

This clonotype was picked up a small number of times. The V call is TRBV7-2, the J call TRBJ1-1, with 7 positions matching TRBD1. Germline V gene data show CDR1 as SGHTA and CDR2 as FQGNSA. J gave up 5 bases and V 5 bases, and 17 bases lay outside the gene matches. The CDR3 spans 17 residues. This CDR3 reads CASSHTKSDRVGTEAFF. CDR3 DNA: TGTGCCAGCAGCCATACAAAATCCGACAGGGTGGGAACTGAAGCTTTCTTT.

In its sample, this clonotype was seen a few times. The V gene is TRBV5-7, the J gene TRBJ2-4; 7 bases are a match to TRBD1. TRBV5-7 is recorded as an ORF, its role being uncertain. The V segment lost 2 bases and the J segment 1 base; nucleotides outside the gene matches: 9. This CDR3 is 17 amino acids long. The CDR3 bases are TGTGCCAGCAGCTTTAGGGGGCTGATGTGTGCCAAAAACATTCAGTACTTC. Translated: CASSFRGLMCAKNIQYF.

This clonotype has a handful of counts. The chain has TRBV19 and TRBJ2-1, with a weak D call TRBD2 (7 bases). Trimming cost V 3 bases and J 7 bases, with 10 bases left between them. Germline CDR1 is LNHDA and CDR2 is SQIVND (reference sequence). The CDR3 has 13 residues. In nucleotides, the CDR3 is TGTGCCAGTAGTATTGGGGGGGCGAATGAGCAGTTCTTC. The encoded protein is CASSIGGANEQFF. Together with reference TRBV19 and TRBJ2-1, the CDR3 gives the full variable domain: DGGITQSPKYLFRKEGQNVTLSCEQNLNHDAMYWYRQDPGQGLRLIYYSQIVNDFQKGDIAEGYSVSREKKESFPLTVTSAQKNPTAFYLCASSIGGANEQFFGPGTRLTVL.

The CDR3 here is CASSNFHIQYF. The DNA for the CDR3 is TGTGCCAGCAGCAACTTTCACATTCAGTACTTC. V usage is TRBV12-3 or TRBV12-4 and J usage is TRBJ2-4; D gene uncertain. Between the trimmed V and J ends, which lost 6 bases and 8 bases, there was a span of 8 bases. This CDR3 has 11 residues.

There are a few counts of this clonotype. The genes are TRBV6-1 and TRBJ2-1, with 8 bases lining up with TRBD2. The CDR3 covers 15 residues. The V and J ends lost 7 bases and 6 bases, in that order; junction bases with no gene match: 11. CDR1 MNHNS and CDR2 SASEGT come from the germline V gene. CDR3 sequence: CASTPRGGRLNEQFF. For the CDR3, the DNA is TGTGCCAGCACCCCCCGGGGGGGGCGCCTCAATGAGCAGTTCTTC.

This clonotype has just a few counts. This CDR3 is CSASLGATDTQYF. CDR3 DNA: TGCAGTGCTAGTCTGGGGGCCACAGATACGCAGTATTTT. The chain carries TRBV20-1 and TRBJ2-3; the D gene is possibly TRBD1 (6 bases). V lost 3 bases and J lost 2, with 9 bases in between. Germline CDR1 and CDR2: DFQATT and SNEGSKA (reference sequence). The CDR3 runs 13 residues.

Turning to this clonotype: A junction boundary mismatches the germline segment, possibly from a read error. The chain employs TRBV23-1 and TRBJ2-2, with D possibly TRBD2 on 5 matching bases. TRBV23-1 is noted as an ORF with a role that remains uncertain. This CDR3 is 14 amino acids long. The CDR3 reads CASSQSGSTGELSF. The CDR3 coding sequence is TGCGCCAGCAGTCAATCGGGGTCGACCGGGGAGCTGTCTTTT.

This rearrangement joins TRBV13 to TRBJ2-1; D may be TRBD2 (5 bases). The germline gives CDR1 PRHDT, CDR2 FYEKMQ (reference sequence). The CDR3 is 15 residues long. V lost 0 bases and J 8 bases, leaving 14 bases between the germline ends. CDR3 sequence: CASSLGRAGFDEQFF. CDR3 nucleotide sequence: TGTGCCAGCAGCTTAGGCCGGGCGGGTTTCGATGAGCAGTTCTTC. The full variable domain, completed using reference TRBV13 and TRBJ2-1, is AAGVIQSPRHLIKEKRETATLKCYPIPRHDTVYWYQQGPGQDPQFLISFYEKMQSDKGSIPDRFSAQQFSDYHSELNMSSLELGDSALYFCASSLGRAGFDEQFFGPGTRLTVL.

This clonotype was seen more than once but under ten times. The chain employs TRBV29-1 and TRBJ1-1; D is perhaps TRBD1 (6 bases). Germline V gene data show CDR1 as SQVTM and CDR2 as ANQGSEA. Trimming cost V 2 bases and J 3 bases, with 10 bases left between them. This CDR3 has 13 residues. CDR3 sequence: CSVESPGDTEAFF. CDR3 sequence (DNA): TGCAGCGTTGAATCCCCAGGGGACACTGAAGCTTTCTTT.

This clonotype was detected a few times. This sequence joins TRBV4-2 and TRBJ2-1, with D unclear. The CDR3 has 13 residues. From germline, CDR1 is LGHNA and CDR2 YNFKEQ. V lost 1 base to trimming and J lost 5 bases, with 6 bases between them. CDR3 amino acids: CASSQVANNEQFF. The CDR3 region has the DNA TGTGCCAGCAGCCAAGTCGCTAACAATGAGCAGTTCTTC.

This clonotype came up many times. V is TRBV4-2 and J is TRBJ2-1; 11 bases fit TRBD2. Looked up from germline, CDR1 is LGHNA and CDR2 is YNFKEQ. The junction had 4 bases not matched to a gene; V was cut back by 0 bases and J by 9 bases. This CDR3 has 15 residues. The CDR3: CASSQELAGGFEQFF. The CDR3 DNA reads TGTGCCAGCAGCCAAGAGCTAGCGGGAGGCTTTGAGCAGTTCTTC.